This T cell receptor (beta chain) was documented in a study of Ad26.COV2.S vaccination and SARS-CoV-2 variants. Noted treatment: around 19 received Ad26.COV2.S at low or high dose, single or two shots; about five received placebo; per-sample allocation not given. Sampling was done on day 63 after the first vaccine or placebo injection. Germline values: CDR1 SQVTM, CDR2 ANQGSEA. The CDR3 has 14 amino acids. V was pared by 6 bases and J by 1 base, with 15 bases between. Data came from immunoSEQ multiplex PCR; TCRdb stores just in-frame clones and leaves some out. The profile shows more than 300,000 clones, about 86% of them singletons.

This sample comprised peripheral blood, obtained in a trial of Ad26.COV2.S vaccine versus placebo. The origin of this receptor is a person between 18 and 65 years old who received the Ad26.COV2.S COVID-19 vaccine or a placebo. The rearrangement joins TRBV29-1 to TRBJ1-1; TRBD1 is a possible D gene (5 bases). CDR3 amino acids: CSVKRQGPNTEAFF. CDR3 DNA sequence: TGCAGCGTAAAGCGGCAGGGCCCGAACACTGAAGCTTTCTTT.